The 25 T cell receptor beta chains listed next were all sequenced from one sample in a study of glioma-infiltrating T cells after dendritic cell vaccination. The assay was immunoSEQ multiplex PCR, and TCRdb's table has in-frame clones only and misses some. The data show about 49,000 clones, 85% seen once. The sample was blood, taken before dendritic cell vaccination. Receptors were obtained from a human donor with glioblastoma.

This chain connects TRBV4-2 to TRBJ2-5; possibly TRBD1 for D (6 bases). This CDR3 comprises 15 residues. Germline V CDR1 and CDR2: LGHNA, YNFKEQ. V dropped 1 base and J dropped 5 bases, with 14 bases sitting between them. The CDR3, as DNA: TGTGCCAGCAGCCAAGGTTCGGCCAGGGGTGAGACCCAGTACTTC. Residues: CASSQGSARGETQYF.

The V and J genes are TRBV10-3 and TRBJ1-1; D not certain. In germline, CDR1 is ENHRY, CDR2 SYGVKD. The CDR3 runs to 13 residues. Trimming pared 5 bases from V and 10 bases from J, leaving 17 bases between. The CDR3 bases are TGTGCCATCAGTCTCAGCATGGAGGCGGTAGCTTTCTTT. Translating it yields CAISLSMEAVAFF.

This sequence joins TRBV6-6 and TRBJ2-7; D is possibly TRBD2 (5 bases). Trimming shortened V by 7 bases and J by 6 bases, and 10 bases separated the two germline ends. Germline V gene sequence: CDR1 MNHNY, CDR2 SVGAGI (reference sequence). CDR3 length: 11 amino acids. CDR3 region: CASNIEGEQYF. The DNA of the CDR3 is TGTGCCAGCAATATTGAGGGCGAGCAGTACTTC.

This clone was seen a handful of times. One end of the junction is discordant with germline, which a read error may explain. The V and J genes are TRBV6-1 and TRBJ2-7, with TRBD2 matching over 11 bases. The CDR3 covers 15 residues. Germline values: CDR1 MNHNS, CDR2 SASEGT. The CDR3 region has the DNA TGTGCCAGCAGAGAAGCTAGCGGGGGGTCCTACGAGCAGTACTTC. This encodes CASREASGGSYEQYF.

This chain's CDR3 is CASRPTGDQETQYF. CDR3 nucleotide sequence: TGTGCCAGCAGACCAACAGGGGACCAAGAGACCCAGTACTTC. This chain joins TRBV28 and TRBJ2-5; 7 nucleotides match TRBD1. Per germline, CDR1 MDHEN and CDR2 SYDVKM. The CDR3 runs 14 residues. V dropped 6 bases and J dropped 0; count of bases not matched to a gene: 4.

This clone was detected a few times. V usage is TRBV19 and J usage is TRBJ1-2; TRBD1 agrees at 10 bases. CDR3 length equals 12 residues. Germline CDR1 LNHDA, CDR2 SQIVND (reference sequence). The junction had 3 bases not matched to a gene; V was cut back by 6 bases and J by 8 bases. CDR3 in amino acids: CASRTGGQGYTF. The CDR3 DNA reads TGTGCCAGTAGGACAGGGGGCCAAGGCTACACCTTC.

CDR3 nucleotides: TGTGCCTGGAGTAACAGCGGGAGGGATGAGCAGTTCTTC. It translates to CAWSNSGRDEQFF. This chain links TRBV30 with TRBJ2-1; 10 bases are a match to TRBD2. The V and J ends lost 2 bases and 8 bases, in that order; junction bases with no gene match: 3. The CDR3 has 13 amino acids. Looked up from germline, CDR1 is GTSNPN and CDR2 is SVGIG (reference sequence).

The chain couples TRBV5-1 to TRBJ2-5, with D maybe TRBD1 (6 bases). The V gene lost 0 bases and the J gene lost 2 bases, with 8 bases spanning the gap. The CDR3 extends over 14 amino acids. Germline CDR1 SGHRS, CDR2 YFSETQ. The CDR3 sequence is CASSLDRAQETQYF. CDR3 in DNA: TGCGCCAGCAGCTTGGACAGGGCACAAGAGACCCAGTACTTC.

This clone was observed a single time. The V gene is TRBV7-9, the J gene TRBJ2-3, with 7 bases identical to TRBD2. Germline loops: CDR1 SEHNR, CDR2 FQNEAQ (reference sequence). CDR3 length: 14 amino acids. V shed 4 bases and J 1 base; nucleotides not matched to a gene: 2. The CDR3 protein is CASSSRGGTDTQYF. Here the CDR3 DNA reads TGTGCCAGCAGCTCCCGGGGGGGCACAGATACGCAGTATTTT.

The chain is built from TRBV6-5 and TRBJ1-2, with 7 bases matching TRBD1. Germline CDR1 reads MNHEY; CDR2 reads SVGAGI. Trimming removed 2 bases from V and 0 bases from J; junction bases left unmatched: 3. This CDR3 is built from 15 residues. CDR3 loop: CASSYRQGSNYGYTF. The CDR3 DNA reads TGTGCCAGCAGTTACCGACAGGGATCTAACTATGGCTACACCTTC.

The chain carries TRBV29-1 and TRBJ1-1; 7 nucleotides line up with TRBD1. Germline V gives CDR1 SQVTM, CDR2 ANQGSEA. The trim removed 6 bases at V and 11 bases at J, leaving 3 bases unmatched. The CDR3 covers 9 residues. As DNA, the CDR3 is TGCAGCGTCGGACAGGCGGCTTTCTTT. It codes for CSVGQAAFF. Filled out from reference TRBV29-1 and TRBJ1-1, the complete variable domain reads SAVISQKPSRDICQRGTSLTIQCQVDSQVTMMFWYRQQPGQSLTLIATANQGSEATYESGFVIDKFPISRPNLTFSTLTVSNMSPEDSSIYLCSVGQAAFFGQGTRLTVV.

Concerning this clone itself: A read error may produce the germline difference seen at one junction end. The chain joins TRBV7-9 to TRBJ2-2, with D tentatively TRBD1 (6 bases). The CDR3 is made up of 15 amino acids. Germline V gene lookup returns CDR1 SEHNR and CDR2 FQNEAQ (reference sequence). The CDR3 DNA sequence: TGTGCCAGCAGCTCCCAGGACAGAAGAACCGTGGAGCTGTTTTTT. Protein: CASSSQDRRTVELFF.

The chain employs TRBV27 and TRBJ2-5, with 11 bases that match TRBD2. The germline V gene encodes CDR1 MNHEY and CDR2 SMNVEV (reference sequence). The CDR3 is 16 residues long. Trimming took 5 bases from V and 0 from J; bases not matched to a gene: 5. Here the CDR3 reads CASSPRTSGYQETQYF. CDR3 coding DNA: TGTGCCAGCAGTCCCCGGACTAGCGGGTACCAAGAGACCCAGTACTTC.

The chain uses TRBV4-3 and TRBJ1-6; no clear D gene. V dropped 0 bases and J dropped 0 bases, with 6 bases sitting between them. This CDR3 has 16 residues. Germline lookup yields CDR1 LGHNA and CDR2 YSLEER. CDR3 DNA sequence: TGCGCCAGCAGCCAAGATACCAGCTCCTATAATTCACCCCTCCACTTT. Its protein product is CASSQDTSSYNSPLHF.

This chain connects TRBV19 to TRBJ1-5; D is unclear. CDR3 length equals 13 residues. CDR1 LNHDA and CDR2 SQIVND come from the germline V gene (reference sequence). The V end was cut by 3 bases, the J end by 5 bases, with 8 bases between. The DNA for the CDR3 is TGTGCCAGTAGTATTTTGTCGGATCAGCCCCAGCATTTT. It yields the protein CASSILSDQPQHF.

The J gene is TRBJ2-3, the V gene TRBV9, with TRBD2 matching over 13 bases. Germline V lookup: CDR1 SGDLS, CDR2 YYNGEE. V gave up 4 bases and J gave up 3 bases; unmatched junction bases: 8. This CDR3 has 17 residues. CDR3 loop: CASSSHGLAGVTDTQYF. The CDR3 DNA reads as TGTGCCAGCAGCTCGCACGGACTAGCGGGAGTGACAGATACGCAGTATTTT.

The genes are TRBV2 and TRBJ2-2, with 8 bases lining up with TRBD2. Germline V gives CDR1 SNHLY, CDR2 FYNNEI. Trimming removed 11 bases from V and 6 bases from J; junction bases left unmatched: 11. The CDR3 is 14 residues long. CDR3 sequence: CASAGGGGPGELFF. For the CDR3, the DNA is TGTGCCTCGGCCGGGGGGGGCGGGCCCGGGGAGCTGTTTTTT.

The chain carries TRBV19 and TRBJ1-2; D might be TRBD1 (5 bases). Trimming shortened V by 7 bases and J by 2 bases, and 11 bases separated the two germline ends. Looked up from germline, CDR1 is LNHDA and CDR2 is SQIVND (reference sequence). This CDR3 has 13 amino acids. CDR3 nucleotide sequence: TGTGCCAGTAACGGACACACGAACTATGGCTACACCTTC. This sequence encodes CASNGHTNYGYTF.

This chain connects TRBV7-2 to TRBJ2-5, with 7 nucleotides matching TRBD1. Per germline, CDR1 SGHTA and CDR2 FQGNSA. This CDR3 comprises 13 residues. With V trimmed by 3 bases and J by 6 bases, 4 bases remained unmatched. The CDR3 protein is CASSFDRVQTQYF. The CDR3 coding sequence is TGTGCCAGCAGCTTTGACAGGGTGCAGACCCAGTACTTC.

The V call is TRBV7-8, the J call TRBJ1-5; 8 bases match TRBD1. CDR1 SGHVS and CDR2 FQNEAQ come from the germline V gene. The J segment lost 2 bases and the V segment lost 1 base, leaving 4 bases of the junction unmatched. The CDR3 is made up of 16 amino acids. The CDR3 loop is CASSLDRGSGNQPQHF. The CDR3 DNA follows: TGTGCCAGCAGCTTAGACAGGGGGAGTGGCAATCAGCCCCAGCATTTT.

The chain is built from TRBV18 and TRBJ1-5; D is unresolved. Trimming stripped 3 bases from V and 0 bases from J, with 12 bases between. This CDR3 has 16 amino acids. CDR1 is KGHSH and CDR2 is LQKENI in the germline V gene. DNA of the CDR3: TGTGCCAGCTCACCGGTAAGAGTTAATAGCAATCAGCCCCAGCATTTT. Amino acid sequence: CASSPVRVNSNQPQHF. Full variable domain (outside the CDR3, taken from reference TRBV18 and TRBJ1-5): NAGVMQNPRHLVRRRGQEARLRCSPMKGHSHVYWYRQLPEEGLKFMVYLQKENIIDESGMPKERFSAEFPKEGPSILRIQQVVRGDSAAYFCASSPVRVNSNQPQHFGDGTRLSIL.

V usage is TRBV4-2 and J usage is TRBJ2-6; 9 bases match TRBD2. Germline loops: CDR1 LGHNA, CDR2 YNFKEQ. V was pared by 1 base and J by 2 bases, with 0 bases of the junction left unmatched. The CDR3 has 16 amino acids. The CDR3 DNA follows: TGTGCCAGCAGCCAAGTAGCGGGGGCTGGGGCCAACGTCCTGACTTTC. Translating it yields CASSQVAGAGANVLTF.

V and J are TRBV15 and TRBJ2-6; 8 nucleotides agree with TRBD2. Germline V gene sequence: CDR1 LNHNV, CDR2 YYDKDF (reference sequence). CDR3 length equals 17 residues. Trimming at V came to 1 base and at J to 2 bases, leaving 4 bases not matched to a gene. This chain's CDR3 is CATSRAGGPPGANVLTF. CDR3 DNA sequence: TGTGCCACCAGCAGAGCGGGGGGGCCTCCTGGGGCCAACGTCCTGACTTTC.

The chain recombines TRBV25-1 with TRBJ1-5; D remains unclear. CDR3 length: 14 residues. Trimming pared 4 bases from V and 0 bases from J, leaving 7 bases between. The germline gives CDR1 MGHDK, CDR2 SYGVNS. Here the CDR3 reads CASSAVNSNQPQHF. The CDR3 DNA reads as TGTGCCAGCAGTGCAGTCAATAGCAATCAGCCCCAGCATTTT.

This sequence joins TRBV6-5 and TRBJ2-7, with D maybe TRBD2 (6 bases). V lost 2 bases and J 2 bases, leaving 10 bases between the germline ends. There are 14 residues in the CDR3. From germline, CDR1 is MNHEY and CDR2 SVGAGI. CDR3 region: CASSYTEGPYEQYF. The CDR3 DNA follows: TGTGCCAGCAGTTACACGGAGGGACCCTACGAGCAGTACTTC.